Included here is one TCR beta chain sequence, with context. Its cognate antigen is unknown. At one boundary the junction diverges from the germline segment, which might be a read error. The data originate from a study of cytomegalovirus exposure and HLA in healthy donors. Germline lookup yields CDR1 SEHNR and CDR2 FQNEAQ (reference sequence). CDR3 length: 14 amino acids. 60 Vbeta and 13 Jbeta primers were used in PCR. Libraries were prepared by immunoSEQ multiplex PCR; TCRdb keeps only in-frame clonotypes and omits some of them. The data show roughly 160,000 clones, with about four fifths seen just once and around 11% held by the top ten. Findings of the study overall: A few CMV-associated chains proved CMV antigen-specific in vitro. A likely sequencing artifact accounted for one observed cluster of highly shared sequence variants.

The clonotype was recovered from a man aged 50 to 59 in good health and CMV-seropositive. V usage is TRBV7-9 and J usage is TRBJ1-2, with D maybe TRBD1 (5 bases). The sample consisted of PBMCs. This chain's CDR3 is CSSSLAQGPYGYTF. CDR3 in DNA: TGTTCCAGCAGCTTAGCGCAGGGCCCCTATGGCTACACCTTC.